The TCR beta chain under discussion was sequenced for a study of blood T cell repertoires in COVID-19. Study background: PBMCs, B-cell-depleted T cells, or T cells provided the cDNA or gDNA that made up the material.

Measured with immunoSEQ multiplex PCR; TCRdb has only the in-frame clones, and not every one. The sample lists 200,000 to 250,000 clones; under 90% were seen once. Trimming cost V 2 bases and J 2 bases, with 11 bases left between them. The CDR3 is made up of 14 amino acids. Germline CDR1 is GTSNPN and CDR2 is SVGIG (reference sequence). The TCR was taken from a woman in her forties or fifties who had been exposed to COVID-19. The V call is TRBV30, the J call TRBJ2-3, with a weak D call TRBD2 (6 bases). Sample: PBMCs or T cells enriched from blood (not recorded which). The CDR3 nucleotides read TGTGCCTGGAGTTGGGGAGGTGACACAGATACGCAGTATTTT. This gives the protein CAWSWGGDTDTQYF.